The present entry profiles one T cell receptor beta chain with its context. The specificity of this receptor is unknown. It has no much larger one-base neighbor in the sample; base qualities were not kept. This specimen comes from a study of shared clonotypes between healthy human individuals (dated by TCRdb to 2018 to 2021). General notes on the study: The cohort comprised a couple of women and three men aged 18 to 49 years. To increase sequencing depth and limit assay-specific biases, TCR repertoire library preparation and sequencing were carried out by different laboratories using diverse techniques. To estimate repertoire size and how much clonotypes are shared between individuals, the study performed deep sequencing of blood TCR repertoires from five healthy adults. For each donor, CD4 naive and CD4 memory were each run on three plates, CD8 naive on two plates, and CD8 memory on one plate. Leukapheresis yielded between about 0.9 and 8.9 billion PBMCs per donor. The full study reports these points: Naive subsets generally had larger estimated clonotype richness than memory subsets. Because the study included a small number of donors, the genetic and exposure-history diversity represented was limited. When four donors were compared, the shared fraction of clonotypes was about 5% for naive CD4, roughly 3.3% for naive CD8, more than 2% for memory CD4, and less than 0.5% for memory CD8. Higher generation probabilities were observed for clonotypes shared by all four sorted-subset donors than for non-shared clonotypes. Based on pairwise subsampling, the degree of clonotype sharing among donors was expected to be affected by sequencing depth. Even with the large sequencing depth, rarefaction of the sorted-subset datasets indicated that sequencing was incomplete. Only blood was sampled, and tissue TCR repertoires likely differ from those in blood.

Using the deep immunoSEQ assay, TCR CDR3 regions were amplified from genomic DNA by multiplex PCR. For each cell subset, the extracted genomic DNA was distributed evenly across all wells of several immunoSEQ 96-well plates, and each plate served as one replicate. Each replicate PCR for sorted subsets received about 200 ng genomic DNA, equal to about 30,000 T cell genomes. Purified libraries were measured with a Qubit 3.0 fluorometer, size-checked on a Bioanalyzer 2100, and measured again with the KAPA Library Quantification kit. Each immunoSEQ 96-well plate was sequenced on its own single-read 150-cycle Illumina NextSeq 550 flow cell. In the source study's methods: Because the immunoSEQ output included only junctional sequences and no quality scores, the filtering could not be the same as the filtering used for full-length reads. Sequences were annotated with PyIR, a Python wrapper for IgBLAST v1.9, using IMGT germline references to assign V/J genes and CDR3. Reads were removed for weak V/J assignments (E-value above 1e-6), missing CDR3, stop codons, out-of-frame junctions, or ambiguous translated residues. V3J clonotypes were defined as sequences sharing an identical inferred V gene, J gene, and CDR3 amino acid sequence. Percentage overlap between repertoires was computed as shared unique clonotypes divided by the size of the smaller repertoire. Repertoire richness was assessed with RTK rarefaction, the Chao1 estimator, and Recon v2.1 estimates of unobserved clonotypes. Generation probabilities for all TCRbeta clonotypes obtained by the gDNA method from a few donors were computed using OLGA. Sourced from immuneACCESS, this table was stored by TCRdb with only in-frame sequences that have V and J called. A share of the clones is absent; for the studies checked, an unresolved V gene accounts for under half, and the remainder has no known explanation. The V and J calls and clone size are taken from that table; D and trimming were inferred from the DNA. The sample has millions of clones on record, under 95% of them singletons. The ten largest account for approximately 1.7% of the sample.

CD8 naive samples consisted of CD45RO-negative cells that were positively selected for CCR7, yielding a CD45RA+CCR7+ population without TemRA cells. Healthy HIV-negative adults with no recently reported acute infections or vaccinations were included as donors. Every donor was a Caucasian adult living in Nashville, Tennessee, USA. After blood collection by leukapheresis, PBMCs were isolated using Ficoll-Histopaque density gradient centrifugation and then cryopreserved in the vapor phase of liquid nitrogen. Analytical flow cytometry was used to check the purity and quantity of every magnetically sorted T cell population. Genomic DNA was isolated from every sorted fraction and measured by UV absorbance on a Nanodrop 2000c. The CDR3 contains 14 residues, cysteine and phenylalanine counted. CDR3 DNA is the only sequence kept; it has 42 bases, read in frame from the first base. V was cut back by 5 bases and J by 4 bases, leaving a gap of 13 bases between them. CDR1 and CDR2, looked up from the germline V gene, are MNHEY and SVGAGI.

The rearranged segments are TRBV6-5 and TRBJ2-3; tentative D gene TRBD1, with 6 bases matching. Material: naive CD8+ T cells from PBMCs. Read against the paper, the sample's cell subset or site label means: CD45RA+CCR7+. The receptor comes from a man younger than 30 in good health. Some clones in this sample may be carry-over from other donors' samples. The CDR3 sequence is CASSGGRVADTQYF. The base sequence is TGTGCCAGCAGTGGGGGCAGGGTTGCAGATACGCAGTATTTT.